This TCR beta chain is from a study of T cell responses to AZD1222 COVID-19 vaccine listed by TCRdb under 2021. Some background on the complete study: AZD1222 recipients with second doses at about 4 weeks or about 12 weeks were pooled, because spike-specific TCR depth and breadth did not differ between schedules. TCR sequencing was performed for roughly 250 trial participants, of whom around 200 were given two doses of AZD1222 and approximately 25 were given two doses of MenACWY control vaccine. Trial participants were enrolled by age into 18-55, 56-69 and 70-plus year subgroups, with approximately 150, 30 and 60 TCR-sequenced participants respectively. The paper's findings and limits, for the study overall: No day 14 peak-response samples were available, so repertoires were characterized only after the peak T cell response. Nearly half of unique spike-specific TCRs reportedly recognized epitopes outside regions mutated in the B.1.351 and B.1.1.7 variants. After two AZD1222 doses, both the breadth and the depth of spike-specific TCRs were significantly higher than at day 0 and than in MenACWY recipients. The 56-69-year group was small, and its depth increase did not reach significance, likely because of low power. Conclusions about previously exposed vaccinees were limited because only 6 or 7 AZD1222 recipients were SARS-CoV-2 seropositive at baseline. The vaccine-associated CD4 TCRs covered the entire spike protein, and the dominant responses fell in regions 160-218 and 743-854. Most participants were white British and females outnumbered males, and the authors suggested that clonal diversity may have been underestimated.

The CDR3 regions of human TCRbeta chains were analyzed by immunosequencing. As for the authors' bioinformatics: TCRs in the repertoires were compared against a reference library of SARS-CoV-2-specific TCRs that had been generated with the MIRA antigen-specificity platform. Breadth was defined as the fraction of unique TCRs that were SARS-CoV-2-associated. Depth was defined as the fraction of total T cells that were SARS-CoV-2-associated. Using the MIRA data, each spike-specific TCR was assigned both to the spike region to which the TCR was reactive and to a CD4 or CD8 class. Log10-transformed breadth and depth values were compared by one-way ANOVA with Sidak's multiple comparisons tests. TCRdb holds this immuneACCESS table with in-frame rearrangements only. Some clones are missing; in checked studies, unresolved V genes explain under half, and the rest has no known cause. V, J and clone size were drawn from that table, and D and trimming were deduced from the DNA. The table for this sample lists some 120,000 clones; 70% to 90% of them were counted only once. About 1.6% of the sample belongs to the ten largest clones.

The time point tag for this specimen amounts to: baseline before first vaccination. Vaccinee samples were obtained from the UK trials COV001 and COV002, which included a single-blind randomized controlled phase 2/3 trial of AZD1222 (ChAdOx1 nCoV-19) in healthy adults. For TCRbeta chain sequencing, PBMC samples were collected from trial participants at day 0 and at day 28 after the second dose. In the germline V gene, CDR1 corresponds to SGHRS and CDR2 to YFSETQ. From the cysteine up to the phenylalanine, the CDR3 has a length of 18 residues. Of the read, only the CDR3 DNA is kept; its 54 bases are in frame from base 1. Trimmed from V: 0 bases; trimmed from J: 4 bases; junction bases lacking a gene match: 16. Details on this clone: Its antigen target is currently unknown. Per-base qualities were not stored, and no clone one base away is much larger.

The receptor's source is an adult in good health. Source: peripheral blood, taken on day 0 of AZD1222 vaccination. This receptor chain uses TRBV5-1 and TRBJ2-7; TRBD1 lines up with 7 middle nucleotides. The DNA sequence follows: TGCGCCAGCAGCTTGGGTTCGGGCAGGGGGTCGGTTGTGTACGAGCAGTACTTC. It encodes CASSLGSGRGSVVYEQYF.